Presented here are 13 T cell receptor beta chains from one specimen sequenced in a study of shared clonotypes between healthy human individuals. Data came from immunoSEQ multiplex PCR; TCRdb stores just in-frame clones and leaves some out. The table lists over a million clones, approximately 80% of them singletons. The sample comprised memory CD4+ T cells from PBMCs. Subset given: CD45RA-negative fraction. These receptor sequences come from a man aged 18 to 29 in good health. Some clones in this sample may be carry-over from other donors' samples.

The V gene is TRBV28, the J gene TRBJ2-5; D might be TRBD1 (5 bases). The CDR3 runs to 17 residues. V lost 2 bases to trimming and J lost 5 bases, with 21 bases between them. Looked up from germline, CDR1 is MDHEN and CDR2 is SYDVKM. CDR3 nucleotides: TGTGCCAGCAGTTTAAGTCTTGGGGCAGTCCCTCGGGAGACCCAGTACTTC. Protein: CASSLSLGAVPRETQYF.

This clone was counted many times. The genes are TRBV10-3 and TRBJ2-7, with TRBD2 matching 9 bases. Germline lookup yields CDR1 ENHRY and CDR2 SYGVKD. The CDR3 length is 14 residues. V trimming: 2 bases; J trimming: 5 bases; junction bases outside the gene matches: 4. The CDR3 DNA reads as TGTGCCATCAGTGAGAAGGGCGGGAGGGACGAGCAGTACTTC. It encodes CAISEKGGRDEQYF.

V is TRBV27 and J is TRBJ1-2, with TRBD1 matching 7 bases. V shed 5 bases, J shed 3 bases, and the junction held 9 bases outside the gene matches. The CDR3 is 15 amino acids. CDR1 and CDR2 (germline): MNHEY, SMNVEV (reference sequence). In DNA, the CDR3 is TGTGCCAGCAGTCCCTACTCAACAGGGGACTATGGCTACACCTTC. Translated: CASSPYSTGDYGYTF.

The J gene is TRBJ2-3, the V gene TRBV5-1; tentatively, D is TRBD1 (6 bases). This CDR3 is built from 15 residues. V was clipped by 3 bases and J by 2 bases, with 13 bases between them. Germline lookup yields CDR1 SGHRS and CDR2 YFSETQ. CDR3 coding DNA: TGCGCCAGCAGCTATCAGACAGGTTTCACAGATACGCAGTATTTT. Amino acid sequence: CASSYQTGFTDTQYF.

On this clone itself: This sample also contains other DNA sequences that code for the same CDR3. The chain employs TRBV20-1 and TRBJ1-2, with D unresolved. The CDR3 consists of 11 residues. V shed 0 bases and J shed 6 bases, with 5 bases lying between them. Looked up from germline, CDR1 is DFQATT and CDR2 is SNEGSKA (reference sequence). CDR3 in DNA: TGCAGTGCTAGAGATCGGGATGGCTACACCTTC. Translated: CSARDRDGYTF.

The CDR3 DNA reads TGCGCCAGCAGCCCCGACACCAGAGGCGCCTACGAGCAGTACTTC. Residues: CASSPDTRGAYEQYF. The gene calls are TRBV5-1 and TRBJ2-5; D is unclear. The J call may not be correct, given that the DNA end is closer to TRBJ2-7. Germline CDR1 SGHRS, CDR2 YFSETQ. This CDR3 has 15 residues.

The rearrangement links TRBV27 to TRBJ2-1; 9 bases line up with TRBD2. After removal of 3 bases from V and 4 bases from J, the junction contained 7 bases not matched to a gene. Germline V gene lookup returns CDR1 MNHEY and CDR2 SMNVEV (reference sequence). CDR3 length: 16 amino acids. CDR3 bases: TGTGCCAGCAGTTTCACCGGCGGGAGGGCTTACAATGAGCAGTTCTTC. Its translation: CASSFTGGRAYNEQFF.

Worth noting for this clone: This may be a read error: a much more frequent sequence differs by one nucleotide. CDR3 DNA: TGTGCCAGCACCCTGGGGACAGAAGAGACCCAGTACTTC. Its protein is CASTLGTEETQYF. The chain carries TRBV7-9 and TRBJ2-5, with 7 bases lining up with TRBD1. Looked up from germline, CDR1 is SEHNR and CDR2 is FQNEAQ (reference sequence). CDR3 size: 13 residues. V was pared by 7 bases and J by 3 bases, with 5 bases of the junction left unmatched.

The V call is TRBV7-3, the J call TRBJ2-2; tentative D call: TRBD1 (7 bases). This CDR3 is 17 amino acids long. Deletions cut 3 bases from V and 6 bases from J, with 20 bases between. In germline, CDR1 is SGHTA, CDR2 FQGTGA. CDR3 coding DNA: TGTGCCAGCAGCTTGAACAGGGGACTCGGAACCTCCGGGGAGCTGTTTTTT. Amino acids: CASSLNRGLGTSGELFF.

V usage is TRBV6-5 and J usage is TRBJ2-7; either TRBD1 or TRBD2 may supply D (5 bases each). Looked up from germline, CDR1 is MNHEY and CDR2 is SVGAGI. This CDR3 region has 15 residues. V was pared by 6 bases and J by 4 bases, with 19 bases between. CDR3 protein: CASSPLWGSTYEQYF. CDR3 nucleotides: TGTGCCAGCAGCCCCCTTTGGGGGAGTACGTACGAGCAGTACTTC.

The chain is built from TRBV2 and TRBJ1-2; D is possibly TRBD1 (6 bases). The CDR3 loop spans 15 amino acids. Trimming removed 8 bases from V and 8 bases from J, with 24 bases in between. Germline V gene data show CDR1 as SNHLY and CDR2 as FYNNEI. CDR3 sequence reads: CASLPLQQGVIGYTF. The CDR3 nucleotides read TGTGCCAGCCTCCCTCTCCAACAGGGAGTAATAGGCTACACCTTC.

Details on this clone: Other DNA sequences of this sample code for an identical CDR3. The chain is built from TRBV5-4 and TRBJ2-1; 12 bases match TRBD2. The length of the CDR3 is 15 residues. V gave up 4 bases and J gave up 4 bases; unmatched junction bases: 3. Germline V gene sequence: CDR1 SGHNT, CDR2 YYREEE (reference sequence). CDR3 in amino acids: CASSPGTSGYNEQFF. The CDR3 DNA follows: TGTGCCAGCAGCCCCGGGACTAGCGGGTACAATGAGCAGTTCTTC. Based on the CDR3 plus reference TRBV5-4 and TRBJ2-1, the full variable domain is ETGVTQSPTHLIKTRGQQVTLRCSSQSGHNTVSWYQQALGQGPQFIFQYYREEENGRGNFPPRFSGLQFPNYSSELNVNALELDDSALYLCASSPGTSGYNEQFFGPGTRLTVL.

The chain uses TRBV15 and TRBJ1-3, with a possible D match to TRBD1 (5 bases). CDR1 and CDR2 (germline): LNHNV, YYDKDF (reference sequence). CDR3 length: 16 residues. The germline V and J ends were trimmed by 3 bases and 3 bases, with 15 bases remaining between them. The CDR3 bases are TGTGCCACCAGCAGGGGACGAGGGACCGGTGGAAACACCATATATTTT. Protein: CATSRGRGTGGNTIYF.